The subject of this entry is one T cell receptor (beta chain). Its matching antigen is unknown. CDR1 is LGHNA, CDR2 YNFKEQ, per germline. Trimming pared 5 bases from V and 2 bases from J, leaving 12 bases between. The CDR3 totals 14 residues. Next came a second PCR, run for 7 to 11 cycles, which used a sample-barcoded 5' primer along with a J-beta primer mix. TCRdb reprocessed the 5' RACE reads via MiXCR and lists one record per CDR3 protein. The data show around 1,900,000 distinct CDR3 sequences, about 39% seen once. This specimen comes from a study of blood T cells in healthy people across ages. Peripheral blood was drawn, ten milliliters per donor. Study observations and caveats: With donor CMV status unknown, expanded clonotype changes were possibly confounded. Researchers deemed the diversity estimates from one million T cells underestimates.

The chain couples TRBV4-2 to TRBJ1-2; weak D call: TRBD1 (6 bases). The specimen was blood. This clonotype was obtained from a human donor in good health. The CDR3 DNA follows: TGTGCCAGCAGCGACAGCACAGGGAACTATGGCTACACCTTC. The encoded protein is CASSDSTGNYGYTF.